This note documents a single T cell receptor (beta chain) sequence. Study processing details: Scientists estimated how many nucleated cells there were by amplifying reference gene primers. TCRdb keeps only in-frame clones here, not all; method: immunoSEQ multiplex PCR. V and J calls and clone size are as listed in that table; D and trimming were resolved from the DNA. The sample has roughly 7,000 clones, approximately 88% seen once. This sample is drawn from a study of blood T cell repertoires in COVID-19. Study details: Both acute and convalescent COVID-19 samples were obtained from the United States, Italy and Spain. PBMCs, B-cell-depleted T cells, or T cells provided the cDNA or gDNA that made up the material.

The V gene lost 8 bases and the J gene lost 2 bases, with 20 bases spanning the gap. The V gene's germline CDR1 is MGHRA and CDR2 YSYEKL. The CDR3 loop spans 16 amino acids. The clonotype comes from a human donor in a cohort sampled during active COVID-19. The rearrangement uses TRBV4-1 and TRBJ2-3; D is unresolved. Sequencing was performed on peripheral blood. CDR3 region: CASSHGRHDDTDTQYF. The CDR3 coding sequence is TGCGCCAGCTCCCACGGCAGACACGATGACACAGATACGCAGTATTTT.